The T cell receptor (beta chain) described here comes from a study of blood T cells in healthy people across ages. This clonotype has a handful of counts. Its target is unknown. General study findings and limits: It was held that the diversity estimates obtained from one million T cells were underestimates. PBMCs were not sorted, which prevented a conclusive comparison of naive versus antigen-experienced cells.

Together with a sample-barcoded 5' primer, a J-beta primer mix was included in a second PCR lasting roughly 6 to 12 cycles. TCRdb redid the calling of the 5' RACE reads with MiXCR, one entry per CDR3 protein. The sample has hundreds of thousands of distinct CDR3 sequences, less than 60% seen once; the top ten hold 15% to 20%. After removal of 0 bases from V and 9 bases from J, the junction contained 8 bases not matched to a gene. The CDR3 spans 15 residues. The germline V gene encodes CDR1 DFQATT and CDR2 SNEGSKA (reference sequence). The chain uses TRBV20-1 and TRBJ2-1, with TRBD2 matching over 10 bases. The sequenced sample consisted of blood. This TCR was sampled from a man of 80 years or more in good health. The CDR3, as DNA: TGCAGTGCTAGAGATGGGAGCGGGAGGGCTGCTGAGCAGTTCTTC. Translating it yields CSARDGSGRAAEQFF.